The 31 T cell receptor beta chains reported below all come from one sample, sequenced in a study of T cell repertoires in ileal Crohn's disease. Assay used: immunoSEQ multiplex PCR; TCRdb lists only in-frame clones, some missing. In the table there are about 8,200 clones, approximately 96% of which are singletons. The sequencing sample was made of ileal tissue. These receptors were taken from an adult with Crohn's disease.

The chain couples TRBV4-3 to TRBJ1-2, with D possibly TRBD1 on 6 matching bases. V lost 1 base and J 8 bases, leaving 14 bases between the germline ends. CDR1 and CDR2 (germline): LGHNA, YSLEER. The CDR3 is 14 amino acids. The CDR3 is CASSQVTGIGGYTF. The CDR3 DNA follows: TGCGCCAGCAGCCAAGTAACAGGGATCGGGGGCTACACCTTC.

The chain is built from TRBV5-4 and TRBJ2-1; 8 positions match TRBD2. V lost 4 bases, J lost 5 bases, and 11 bases stayed unmatched. The CDR3 contains 16 residues. Germline V gene data show CDR1 as SGHNT and CDR2 as YYREEE (reference sequence). The CDR3 is CASSLNPGLGNNEQFF. In nucleotides, the CDR3 is TGTGCCAGCAGCCTAAACCCGGGACTAGGCAACAATGAGCAGTTCTTC.

CDR3 loop: CASSLAQTTDTQYF. The DNA for the CDR3 is TGCGCCAGCAGCTTGGCACAGACCACAGATACGCAGTATTTT. This chain joins TRBV5-1 and TRBJ2-3; no reliable D call. The CDR3 consists of 14 residues. Germline V gene sequence: CDR1 SGHRS, CDR2 YFSETQ. The V gene lost 0 bases and the J gene lost 2 bases, with 7 bases spanning the gap.

This clone was picked up one time. The chain uses TRBV15 and TRBJ1-2, with no clear D. V dropped 0 bases and J dropped 2 bases, with 7 bases sitting between them. CDR1 LNHNV and CDR2 YYDKDF come from the germline V gene (reference sequence). This CDR3 comprises 14 residues. CDR3 in amino acids: CATSRDVRNYGYTF. The CDR3 DNA is TGTGCCACCAGCAGAGATGTGAGGAACTATGGCTACACCTTC.

The chain combines TRBV11-2 with TRBJ2-1, with 10 bases matching TRBD2. In germline, CDR1 is SGHAT, CDR2 FQNNGV. Trimming removed 7 bases from V and 4 bases from J; junction bases left unmatched: 4. This CDR3 has 14 amino acids. The CDR3 nucleotides read TGTGCCAGCAAAATAGCGGGGGGATACAATGAGCAGTTCTTC. Its translation is CASKIAGGYNEQFF.

This clone appeared a few times. V usage is TRBV7-9 and J usage is TRBJ1-2; D possibly corresponds to TRBD1 (5 bases). The V and J ends lost 5 bases and 6 bases respectively, with 10 bases between them. Germline CDR1 is SEHNR and CDR2 is FQNEAQ (reference sequence). This CDR3 region has 12 residues. The CDR3 reads CASSPGSHGYTF. The CDR3 DNA follows: TGTGCCAGCAGCCCAGGGTCCCATGGCTACACCTTC.

A single count supports this clone. This chain joins TRBV5-1 and TRBJ1-6, with 10 bases fitting TRBD1. V dropped 4 bases and J dropped 8; count of bases not matched to a gene: 6. CDR1 and CDR2 (germline): SGHRS, YFSETQ. The CDR3 extends over 15 amino acids. CDR3 sequence (DNA): TGCGCCAGCAGCCTGGAGGGACAGGGGTATTCACCCCTCCACTTT. The encoded protein is CASSLEGQGYSPLHF. The variable domain in full, completed from reference TRBV5-1 and TRBJ1-6, reads KAGVTQTPRYLIKTRGQQVTLSCSPISGHRSVSWYQQTPGQGLQFLFEYFSETQRNKGNFPGRFSGRQFSNSRSEMNVSTLELGDSALYLCASSLEGQGYSPLHFGNGTRLTVT.

The chain employs TRBV18 and TRBJ2-5; TRBD2 matches 8 bases. This CDR3 has 16 amino acids. With 2 bases clipped from V and 7 bases from J, the junction kept 12 bases outside the gene matches. Germline CDR1 KGHSH, CDR2 LQKENI. The CDR3 DNA follows: TGTGCCAGCTCACCATCGGCGGGGGGCCCCTTATTGACCCAGTACTTC. Encoded protein: CASSPSAGGPLLTQYF.

V is TRBV7-2 and J is TRBJ1-2, with a weak D call TRBD1 (5 bases). CDR1 and CDR2 from the germline V gene are SGHTA and FQGNSA. Trimming stripped 3 bases from V and 5 bases from J, with 13 bases between. The CDR3 is 14 amino acids. DNA for the CDR3: TGTGCCAGCAGCTTCGACAGCCGTTCTTATGGCTACACCTTC. Its protein is CASSFDSRSYGYTF.

This chain uses TRBV7-9 with TRBJ2-6, with D maybe TRBD2 (6 bases). The germline V gene has CDR1 SEHNR and CDR2 FQNEAQ (reference sequence). Trimming stripped 2 bases from V and 2 bases from J, with 13 bases between. There are 17 residues in the CDR3. CDR3 loop: CASSLISGDPGANVLTF. In DNA form, the CDR3 reads TGTGCCAGCAGCTTAATATCGGGGGATCCTGGGGCCAACGTCCTGACTTTC.

The chain couples TRBV19 to TRBJ2-1; the D is unclear. The CDR3 extends over 14 amino acids. Germline CDR1 is LNHDA and CDR2 is SQIVND (reference sequence). V dropped 10 bases and J dropped 0 bases, with 13 bases sitting between them. The CDR3 bases are TGTGCCACCCAACTAAGTGTCTCCTACAATGAGCAGTTCTTC. This gives the protein CATQLSVSYNEQFF.

The gene calls are TRBV5-3 and TRBJ2-5; TRBD1 matches 7 bases. TRBV5-3 carries the ORF label, with uncertain function. The length of the CDR3 is 14 residues. V lost 4 bases to trimming and J lost 8 bases; unmatched junction nucleotides: 11. In nucleotides, the CDR3 is TGTGCCAGAAGCCCCGACAGGGATGGTCCAACCCAGTACTTC. Amino acids: CARSPDRDGPTQYF.

The chain has TRBV27 and TRBJ1-1; D may be TRBD1 (5 bases). Trimming removed 4 bases from V and 3 bases from J, with 6 bases in between. Germline CDR1 is MNHEY and CDR2 is SMNVEV (reference sequence). The CDR3 is made up of 12 amino acids. The CDR3 sequence is CASSSGYTEAFF. The CDR3 DNA reads as TGTGCCAGCAGTTCAGGGTACACTGAAGCTTTCTTT.

This chain links TRBV7-2 with TRBJ2-7; D might be TRBD2 (5 bases). Trimming shortened V by 5 bases and J by 3 bases, and 11 bases separated the two germline ends. The germline gives CDR1 SGHTA, CDR2 FQGNSA. CDR3 length equals 13 residues. The CDR3 reads CASSLDGNYEQYV. The CDR3 DNA follows: TGTGCCAGCAGCCTAGACGGGAACTACGAGCAGTACGTC.

The chain uses TRBV7-2 and TRBJ2-1, with 9 bases that match TRBD2. CDR3 length equals 16 residues. V trimming: 0 bases; J trimming: 15 bases; junction bases outside the gene matches: 15. The germline V gene has CDR1 SGHTA and CDR2 FQGNSA. The chain's CDR3 is CASSLAGSGGSSVGFF. CDR3 nucleotide sequence: TGTGCCAGCAGCTTAGCCGGTAGCGGGGGTTCCTCGGTAGGGTTCTTC.

The V call is TRBV7-3, the J call TRBJ2-2; 10 bases align to TRBD2. The CDR3 runs to 16 residues. Germline V gene data show CDR1 as SGHTA and CDR2 as FQGTGA. Unmatched junction bases numbered 4, after V lost 1 base and J lost 5 bases. CDR3 nucleotide sequence: TGTGCCAGCAGCTTAATAGCGGGGGGCGAAACCGGGGAGCTGTTTTTT. Residues: CASSLIAGGETGELFF. Variable domain in full (rest from reference TRBV7-3 and TRBJ2-2): GAGVSQTPSNKVTEKGKYVELRCDPISGHTALYWYRQSLGQGPEFLIYFQGTGAADDSGLPNDRFFAVRPEGSVSTLKIQRTERGDSAVYLCASSLIAGGETGELFFGEGSRLTVL.

The rearrangement joins TRBV7-8 to TRBJ1-2, with 8 bases fitting TRBD1. V lost 5 bases to trimming and J lost 8 bases; unmatched junction nucleotides: 7. CDR1 and CDR2 (germline): SGHVS, FQNEAQ. The CDR3 extends over 13 amino acids. Here the CDR3 reads CASSTDRGGGYTF. DNA of the CDR3: TGTGCCAGCAGCACAGACAGGGGCGGGGGCTACACCTTC.

The chain uses TRBV11-3 and TRBJ2-2; TRBD1 might be the D (5 bases). V was trimmed by 2 bases and J by 2 bases, leaving 9 bases between them. The germline gives CDR1 SGHNT, CDR2 YENEEA. The CDR3 covers 15 residues. The CDR3 region is CASSLNRQNTGELFF. CDR3 in DNA: TGTGCCAGCAGCTTAAACAGGCAAAACACCGGGGAGCTGTTTTTT.

J is TRBJ1-1 and V is TRBV11-3, with D possibly TRBD1 on 5 matching bases. Per germline, CDR1 SGHNT and CDR2 YENEEA. V shed 2 bases and J shed 8 bases, with 9 bases lying between them. This CDR3 contains 12 residues. CDR3 coding DNA: TGTGCCAGCAGCTTATCCGGACAAGAAGCTTTCTTT. Protein: CASSLSGQEAFF.

This clone is a singleton in its sample. This chain links TRBV18 with TRBJ1-2; 10 bases map to TRBD1. CDR1 and CDR2 (germline): KGHSH, LQKENI. The V gene end was trimmed by 5 bases and the J gene end by 6 bases; junction bases not matched to a gene: 6. The CDR3 loop spans 14 amino acids. The CDR3 bases are TGTGCCAGCTCAAGGGGGACAGGGGAAAATGGCTACACCTTC. Its protein product is CASSRGTGENGYTF.

The rearrangement joins TRBV5-1 to TRBJ1-4; 8 nucleotides line up with TRBD1. This CDR3 is 14 amino acids long. With 4 bases clipped from V and 2 bases from J, the junction kept 1 base outside the gene matches. CDR1 is SGHRS, CDR2 YFSETQ, per germline. CDR3 DNA sequence: TGCGCCAGCAGCCGGACAGGGACTAATGAAAAACTGTTTTTT. Its protein is CASSRTGTNEKLFF.

This chain connects TRBV7-9 to TRBJ2-7; TRBD1 aligns across 10 bases. The CDR3 has 16 residues. The germline gives CDR1 SEHNR, CDR2 FQNEAQ (reference sequence). Unmatched junction bases numbered 10, after V lost 4 bases and J lost 4 bases. The CDR3 spells CASSYRGGQGFYEQYF. CDR3 nucleotide sequence: TGTGCCAGCAGCTACCGAGGGGGACAGGGGTTTTACGAGCAGTACTTC.

The chain recombines TRBV7-2 with TRBJ1-2, with a weak D call TRBD1 (6 bases). The V gene lost 5 bases and the J gene lost 7 bases, with 14 bases spanning the gap. The CDR3 totals 13 residues. CDR1 and CDR2 (germline): SGHTA, FQGNSA. The DNA of the CDR3 is TGTGCCAGCAGCCCGACAGGAGGAATTGGCTACACCTTC. Encoded protein: CASSPTGGIGYTF.

J is TRBJ2-3 and V is TRBV18; tentative D call: TRBD1 (6 bases). This CDR3 contains 14 residues. Germline lookup yields CDR1 KGHSH and CDR2 LQKENI. V gave up 8 bases and J gave up 2 bases, with 14 bases separating them. Here the CDR3 reads CASRMTGDTDTQYF. The CDR3 DNA reads TGTGCCAGCCGTATGACAGGTGACACAGATACGCAGTATTTT.

The J gene is TRBJ1-5, the V gene TRBV6-1, with D perhaps matching TRBD1 (6 bases). The germline gives CDR1 MNHNS, CDR2 SASEGT. The CDR3 is 14 residues long. Trimming removed 0 bases at V and 6 bases at J, with 9 bases between. CDR3 region: CASSEAGGAQPQHF. The CDR3 bases are TGTGCCAGCAGTGAAGCAGGGGGGGCTCAGCCCCAGCATTTT.

This rearrangement joins TRBV6-1 to TRBJ1-4; D may be TRBD1 (6 bases). Germline CDR1 reads MNHNS; CDR2 reads SASEGT. Trimming took off 5 bases at V and 4 bases at J, with 8 bases between the two ends. The CDR3 runs to 13 residues. As DNA, the CDR3 is TGTGCCAGCAGTCGACAGGATAATGAAAAACTGTTTTTT. It yields the protein CASSRQDNEKLFF.

The V and J genes are TRBV7-2 and TRBJ2-3, with D possibly TRBD1 on 6 matching bases. The CDR3 loop spans 15 amino acids. Trimming left V 6 bases short and J 2 bases short, with 15 bases between. CDR1 is SGHTA, CDR2 FQGNSA, per germline. CDR3 in DNA: TGTGCCAGCAGTTCCGGGACAAGAGACACAGATACGCAGTATTTT. Its protein is CASSSGTRDTDTQYF.

The chain uses TRBV10-2 and TRBJ1-2, with 8 bases matching TRBD1. This CDR3 contains 15 residues. V shed 5 bases and J 7 bases; nucleotides not matched to a gene: 12. Germline assignment: CDR1 WSHSY and CDR2 SAAADI. This CDR3 is CASSSSGGELSGYTF. The CDR3 nucleotides read TGCGCCAGCAGTTCATCAGGGGGCGAGCTTTCTGGCTACACCTTC.

The genes are TRBV5-1 and TRBJ1-1, with 7 bases aligning to TRBD1. With V trimmed by 5 bases and J by 6 bases, 7 bases remained unmatched. From germline, CDR1 is SGHRS and CDR2 YFSETQ. This CDR3 is 13 amino acids long. The CDR3 region has the DNA TGCGCCAGCAGTCCAGGGGGTTTTGCTGAAGCTTTCTTT. Its protein product is CASSPGGFAEAFF.

V usage is TRBV18 and J usage is TRBJ1-1, with 7 nucleotides matching TRBD1. The germline V gene has CDR1 KGHSH and CDR2 LQKENI. CDR3 length equals 16 residues. The V segment lost 1 base and the J segment 7 bases; nucleotides outside the gene matches: 12. This chain's CDR3 is CASSPQPGQLGVEAFF. As DNA, the CDR3 is TGTGCCAGCTCACCACAGCCGGGACAGCTCGGGGTTGAAGCTTTCTTT.

CDR3: CASSPGTNADTQYF. The CDR3 DNA reads as TGTGCCAGCTCACCCGGGACTAATGCAGATACGCAGTATTTT. The chain is built from TRBV18 and TRBJ2-3; 7 nucleotides match TRBD2. The CDR3 consists of 14 residues. Germline V CDR1 and CDR2: KGHSH, LQKENI. J was trimmed by 4 bases and V by 3 bases; bases with no gene match: 4.